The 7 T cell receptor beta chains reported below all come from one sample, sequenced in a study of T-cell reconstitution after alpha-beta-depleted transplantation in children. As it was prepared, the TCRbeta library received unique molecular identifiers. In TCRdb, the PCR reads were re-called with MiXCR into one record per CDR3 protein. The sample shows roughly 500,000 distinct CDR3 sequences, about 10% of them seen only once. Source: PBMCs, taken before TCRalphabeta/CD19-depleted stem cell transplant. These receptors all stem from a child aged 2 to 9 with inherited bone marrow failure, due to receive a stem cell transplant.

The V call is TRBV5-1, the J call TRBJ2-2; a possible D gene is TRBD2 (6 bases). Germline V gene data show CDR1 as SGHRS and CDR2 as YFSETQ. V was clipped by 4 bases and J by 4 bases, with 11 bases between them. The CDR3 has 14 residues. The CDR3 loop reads CASSPGRFTGELFF. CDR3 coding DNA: TGCGCCAGCAGCCCGGGGAGGTTCACCGGGGAGCTGTTTTTT.

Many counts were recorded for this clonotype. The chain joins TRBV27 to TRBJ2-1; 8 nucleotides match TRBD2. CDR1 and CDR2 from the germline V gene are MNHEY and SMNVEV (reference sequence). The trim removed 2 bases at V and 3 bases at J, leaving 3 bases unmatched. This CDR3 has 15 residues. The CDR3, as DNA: TGTGCCAGCAGTTTAAGTCGGGAGGGCTACAATGAGCAGTTCTTC. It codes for CASSLSREGYNEQFF.

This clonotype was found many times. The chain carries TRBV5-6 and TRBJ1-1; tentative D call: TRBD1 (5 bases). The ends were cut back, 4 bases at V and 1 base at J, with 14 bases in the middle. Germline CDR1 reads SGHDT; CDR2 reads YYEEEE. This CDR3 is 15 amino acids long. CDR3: CASSRGPLENTEAFF. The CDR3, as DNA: TGTGCCAGCAGCAGGGGACCCCTGGAGAACACTGAAGCTTTCTTT.

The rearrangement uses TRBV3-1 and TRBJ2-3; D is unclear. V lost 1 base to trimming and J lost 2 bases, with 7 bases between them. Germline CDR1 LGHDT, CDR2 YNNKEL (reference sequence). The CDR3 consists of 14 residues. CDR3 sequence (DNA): TGTGCCAGCAGCCAAGTAGGACCCACAGATACGCAGTATTTT. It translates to CASSQVGPTDTQYF.

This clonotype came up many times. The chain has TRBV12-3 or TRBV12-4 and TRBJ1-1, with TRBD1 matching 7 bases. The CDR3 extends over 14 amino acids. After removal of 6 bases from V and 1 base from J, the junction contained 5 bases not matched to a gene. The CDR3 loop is CASSQGQPNTEAFF. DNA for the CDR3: TGTGCCAGCAGCCAGGGACAGCCGAACACTGAAGCTTTCTTT.

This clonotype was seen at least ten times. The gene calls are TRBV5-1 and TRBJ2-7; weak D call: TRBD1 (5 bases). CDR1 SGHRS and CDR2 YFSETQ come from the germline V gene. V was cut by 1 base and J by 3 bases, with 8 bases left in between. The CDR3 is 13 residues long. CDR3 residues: CASSLTGNYEQYF. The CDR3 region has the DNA TGCGCCAGCAGCTTGACAGGTAACTACGAGCAGTACTTC.

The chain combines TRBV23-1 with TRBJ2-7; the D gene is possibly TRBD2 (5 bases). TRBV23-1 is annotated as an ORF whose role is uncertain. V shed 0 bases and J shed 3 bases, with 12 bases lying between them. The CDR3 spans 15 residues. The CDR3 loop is CASSQSEADLYEQYF. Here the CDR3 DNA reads TGCGCCAGCAGTCAATCGGAAGCGGACCTCTACGAGCAGTACTTC.